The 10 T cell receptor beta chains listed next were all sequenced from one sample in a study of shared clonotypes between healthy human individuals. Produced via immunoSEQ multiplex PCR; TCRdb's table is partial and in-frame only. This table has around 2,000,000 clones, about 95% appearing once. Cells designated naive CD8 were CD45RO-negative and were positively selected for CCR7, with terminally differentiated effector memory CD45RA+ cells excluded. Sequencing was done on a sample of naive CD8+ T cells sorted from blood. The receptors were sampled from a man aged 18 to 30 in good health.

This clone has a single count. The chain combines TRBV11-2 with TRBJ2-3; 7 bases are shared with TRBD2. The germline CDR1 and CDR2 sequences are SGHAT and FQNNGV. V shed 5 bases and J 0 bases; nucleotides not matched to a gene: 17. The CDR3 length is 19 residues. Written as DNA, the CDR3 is TGTGCCAGCAGCCCCGGTGGGGGGGATCGATCCATTAGCACAGATACGCAGTATTTT. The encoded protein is CASSPGGGDRSISTDTQYF.

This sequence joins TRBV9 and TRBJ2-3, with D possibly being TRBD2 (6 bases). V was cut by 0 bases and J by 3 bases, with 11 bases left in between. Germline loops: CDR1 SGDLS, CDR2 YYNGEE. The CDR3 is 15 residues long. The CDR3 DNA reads TGTGCCAGCAGCGTAGAGGGACTGGTGACAGATACGCAGTATTTT. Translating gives CASSVEGLVTDTQYF.

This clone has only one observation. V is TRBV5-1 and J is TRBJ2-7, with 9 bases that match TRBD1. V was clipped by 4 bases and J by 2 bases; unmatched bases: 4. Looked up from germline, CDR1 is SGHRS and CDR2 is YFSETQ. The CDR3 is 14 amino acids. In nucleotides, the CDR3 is TGCGCCAGCAGCAGGGGACAGGGACCCTACGAGCAGTACTTC. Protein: CASSRGQGPYEQYF.

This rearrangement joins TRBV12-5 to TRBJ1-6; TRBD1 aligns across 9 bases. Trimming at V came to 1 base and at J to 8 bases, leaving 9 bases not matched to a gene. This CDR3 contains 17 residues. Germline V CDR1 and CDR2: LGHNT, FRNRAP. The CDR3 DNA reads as TGTGCTAGTGGTTTGGCCCAACAGGGGGCAAACTATTCACCCCTCCACTTT. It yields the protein CASGLAQQGANYSPLHF.

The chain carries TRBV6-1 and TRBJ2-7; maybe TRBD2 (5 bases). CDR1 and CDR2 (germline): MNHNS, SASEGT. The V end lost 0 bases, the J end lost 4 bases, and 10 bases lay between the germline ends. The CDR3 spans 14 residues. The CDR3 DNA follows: TGTGCCAGCAGTGAAGCGGAGGAGGCTTACGAGCAGTACTTC. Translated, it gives CASSEAEEAYEQYF.

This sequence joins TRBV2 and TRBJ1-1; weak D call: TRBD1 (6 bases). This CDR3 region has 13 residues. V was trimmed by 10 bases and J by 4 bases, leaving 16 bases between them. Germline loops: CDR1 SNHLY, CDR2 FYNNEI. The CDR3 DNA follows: TGTGCCATCCTAGAGGGGGGAATCACTGAAGCTTTCTTT. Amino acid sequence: CAILEGGITEAFF. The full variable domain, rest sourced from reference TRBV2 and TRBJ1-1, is EPEVTQTPSHQVTQMGQEVILRCVPISNHLYFYWYRQILGQKVEFLVSFYNNEISEKSEIFDDQFSVERPDGSNFTLKIRSTKLEDSAMYFCAILEGGITEAFFGQGTRLTVV.

CDR3 sequence reads: CASSSSFGTDTQYF. CDR3 sequence (DNA): TGCGCCAGCAGCAGTTCGTTCGGCACAGATACGCAGTATTTT. The chain recombines TRBV10-2 with TRBJ2-3; D remains unclear. Germline V gene lookup returns CDR1 WSHSY and CDR2 SAAADI. V lost 6 bases, J lost 1 base, and 11 bases lay in between. This CDR3 has 14 amino acids.

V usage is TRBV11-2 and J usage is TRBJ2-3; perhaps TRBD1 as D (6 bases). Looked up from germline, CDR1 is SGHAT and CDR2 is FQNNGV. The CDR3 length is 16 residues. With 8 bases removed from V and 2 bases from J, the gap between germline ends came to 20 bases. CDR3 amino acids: CASPNPQGPNTDTQYF. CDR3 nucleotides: TGTGCCAGCCCCAACCCCCAGGGGCCGAACACAGATACGCAGTATTTT.

Here the CDR3 DNA reads TGTGCCAGCAGCTTAGCCGGGGCCGAGCAGTACTTC. Translated, it gives CASSLAGAEQYF. The chain links TRBV7-8 to TRBJ2-7; tentatively, D is TRBD1 or TRBD2 (5 bases each). Trimming took off 0 bases at V and 6 bases at J, with 6 bases between the two ends. Germline V CDR1 and CDR2: SGHVS, FQNEAQ. This CDR3 has 12 residues.

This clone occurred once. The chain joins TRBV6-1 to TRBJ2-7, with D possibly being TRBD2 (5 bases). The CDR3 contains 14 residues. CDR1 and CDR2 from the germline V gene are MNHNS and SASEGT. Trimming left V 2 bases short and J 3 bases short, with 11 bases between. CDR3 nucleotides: TGTGCCAGCAGTGAAACGGGGTCTGGCTACGAGCAGTACTTC. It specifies CASSETGSGYEQYF.